These 10 T cell receptor beta chains came from one sample sequenced in a study of blood T cell repertoires in COVID-19. Assay: immunoSEQ multiplex PCR; the TCRdb copy retains only in-frame clones and omits some. Among under 450,000 clones listed, 88% were seen once. The sample consisted of peripheral blood. These receptors all stem from a woman in her forties or fifties with COVID-19, enrolled during active disease.

The chain uses TRBV14 and TRBJ2-1; 8 bases line up with TRBD1. Trimming took 7 bases from V and 8 from J; bases not matched to a gene: 10. CDR1 is SGHDN and CDR2 is FVKESK in the germline V gene. This CDR3 is built from 14 residues. Here the CDR3 DNA reads TGTGCCAGCAACAATAACAGGGGGTCCCATGAGCAGTTCTTC. This translates into CASNNNRGSHEQFF.

The V call is TRBV6-5, the J call TRBJ1-1, with TRBD1 as a possible D gene (6 bases). The V end lost 8 bases, the J end lost 1 base, and 11 bases lay between the germline ends. CDR3 size: 13 residues. Germline V lookup: CDR1 MNHEY, CDR2 SVGAGI. This CDR3 is CASVLQGNTEAFF. The CDR3, as DNA: TGTGCCAGCGTGCTACAGGGGAACACTGAAGCTTTCTTT.

The V call is TRBV5-4, the J call TRBJ2-3, with 7 bases fitting TRBD1. The ends lost 5 bases at V and 5 bases at J; junction bases unmatched: 5. This CDR3 contains 13 residues. Per the germline V gene, CDR1 is SGHNT and CDR2 is YYREEE (reference sequence). The CDR3, as DNA: TGTGCCAGCAGACTACAGGGGAAAGATACGCAGTATTTT. This encodes CASRLQGKDTQYF.

This clone was found once. This chain uses TRBV6-5 with TRBJ1-3, with a possible D match to TRBD1 (5 bases). V was cut by 0 bases and J by 3 bases, with 9 bases left in between. The CDR3 length is 15 residues. Germline-derived CDR1 and CDR2 are MNHEY and SVGAGI. DNA for the CDR3: TGTGCCAGCAGTTACTCGGCAGGGTATGGAAACACCATATATTTT. This translates into CASSYSAGYGNTIYF.

This chain uses TRBV7-9 with TRBJ2-5, with D tentatively TRBD1 (6 bases). This CDR3 comprises 14 residues. Per the germline V gene, CDR1 is SEHNR and CDR2 is FQNEAQ (reference sequence). V shed 0 bases and J shed 11 bases, with 16 bases lying between them. The CDR3 sequence: CASSLAGVRDKQYF. Here the CDR3 DNA reads TGTGCCAGCAGCTTAGCGGGGGTACGGGACAAGCAGTACTTC.

This clone was detected only a few times. This chain uses TRBV3-1 (or the pseudogene TRBV3-2) with TRBJ1-5, with D possibly being TRBD1 (5 bases). The germline CDR1 and CDR2 sequences are LGHDT and YNNKEL (reference sequence). Trimming stripped 4 bases from V and 2 bases from J, with 21 bases between. The CDR3 has 18 residues. CDR3 amino acids: CASSLGGRATSGNQPQHF. The CDR3 nucleotides are TGTGCCAGCAGCCTCGGGGGAAGGGCAACTAGTGGCAATCAGCCCCAGCATTTT.

This sequence joins TRBV7-2 and TRBJ1-1; 9 positions match TRBD1. V was clipped by 6 bases and J by 0 bases; unmatched bases: 14. Per the germline V gene, CDR1 is SGHTA and CDR2 is FQGNSA. The CDR3 runs 18 residues. CDR3 DNA: TGTGCCAGCAGAACCCCCGGGACAGGGCGGGAAATGAACACTGAAGCTTTCTTT. Translating it yields CASRTPGTGREMNTEAFF.

This clone came up once. This chain links TRBV6-5 with TRBJ2-2, with 10 bases aligning to TRBD2. The junction had 3 bases not matched to a gene; V was cut back by 6 bases and J by 5 bases. Germline CDR1 and CDR2: MNHEY and SVGAGI. The CDR3 runs to 14 residues. This CDR3 is CASRALAGTGELFF. The CDR3 nucleotides read TGTGCCAGCAGAGCACTAGCGGGGACCGGGGAGCTGTTTTTT.

The chain has TRBV2 and TRBJ2-1; TRBD1 might be the D (6 bases). The V end was cut by 6 bases, the J end by 0 bases, with 9 bases between. The length of the CDR3 is 14 residues. CDR1 SNHLY and CDR2 FYNNEI come from the germline V gene. CDR3 coding DNA: TGTGCCAGCAGCACAGGGAGCTCCTACAATGAGCAGTTCTTC. Translated, it gives CASSTGSSYNEQFF.

This clone was detected once. The chain couples TRBV24-1 to TRBJ2-2, with D perhaps matching TRBD2 (5 bases). Germline V gives CDR1 KGHDR, CDR2 SFDVKD. The CDR3 runs 16 residues. V was clipped by 5 bases and J by 7 bases, with 19 bases between them. In DNA form, the CDR3 reads TGTGCCACCAGTGCCTTGACCGGGGATGAAGGCGGGGAGCTGTTTTTT. This encodes CATSALTGDEGGELFF.